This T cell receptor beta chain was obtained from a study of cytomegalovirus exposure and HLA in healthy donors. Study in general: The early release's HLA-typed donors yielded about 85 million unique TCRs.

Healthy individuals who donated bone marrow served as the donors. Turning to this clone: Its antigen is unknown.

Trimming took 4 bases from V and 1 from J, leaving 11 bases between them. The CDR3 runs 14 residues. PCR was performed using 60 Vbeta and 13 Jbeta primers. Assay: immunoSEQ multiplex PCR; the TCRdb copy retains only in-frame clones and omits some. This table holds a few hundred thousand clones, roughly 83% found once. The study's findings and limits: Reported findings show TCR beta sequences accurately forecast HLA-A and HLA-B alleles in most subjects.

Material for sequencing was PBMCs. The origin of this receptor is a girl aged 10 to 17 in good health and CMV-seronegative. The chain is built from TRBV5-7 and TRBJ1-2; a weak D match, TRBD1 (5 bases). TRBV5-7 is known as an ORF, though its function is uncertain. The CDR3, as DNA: TGTGCCAGCAGCCCGGGGACTCTTAACTATGGCTACACCTTC. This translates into CASSPGTLNYGYTF.